This T cell receptor beta chain was recorded in a study of identical twins. This clonotype was picked up a small number of times. Germline loops: CDR1 DFQATT, CDR2 SNEGSKA (reference sequence). The CDR3 length is 15 residues. The junction had 10 bases not matched to a gene; V was cut back by 5 bases and J by 0 bases. TCRdb recomputed calls from the 5' RACE reads with MiXCR, one row per CDR3 protein. Of roughly 720,000 distinct CDR3 sequences in the sample, over 15% were seen once. This sample also appeared in a second study, on T cells expressing NK-cell markers. That study adds: Sorted CD3+CD56+NKG2C+, CD3+CD56+NKG2C- and CD3+CD56-NKG2C+ T-cell subsets were beta-chain profiled.

This chain uses TRBV20-1 with TRBJ2-7; TRBD1 matches at 7 bases. This receptor was obtained from a woman between 18 and 29 years old in good health. Material for sequencing was PBMCs. The CDR3 DNA follows: TGCAGTGCTGAGAGAGGGGACAGTAGCTCCTACGAGCAGTACTTC. This sequence encodes CSAERGDSSSYEQYF.